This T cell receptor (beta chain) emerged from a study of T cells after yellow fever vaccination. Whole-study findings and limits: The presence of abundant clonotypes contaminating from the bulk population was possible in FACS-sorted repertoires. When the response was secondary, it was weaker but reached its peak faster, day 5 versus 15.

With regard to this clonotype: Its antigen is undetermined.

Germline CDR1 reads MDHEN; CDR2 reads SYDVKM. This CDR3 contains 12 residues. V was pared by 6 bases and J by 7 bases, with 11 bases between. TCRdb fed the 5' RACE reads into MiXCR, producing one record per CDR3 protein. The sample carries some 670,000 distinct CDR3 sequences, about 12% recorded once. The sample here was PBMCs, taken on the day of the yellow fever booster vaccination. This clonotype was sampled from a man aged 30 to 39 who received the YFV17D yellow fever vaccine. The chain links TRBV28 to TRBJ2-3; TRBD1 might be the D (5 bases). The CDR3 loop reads CASSRDGNTQYF. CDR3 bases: TGTGCCAGCAGCAGGGATGGGAATACGCAGTATTTT.